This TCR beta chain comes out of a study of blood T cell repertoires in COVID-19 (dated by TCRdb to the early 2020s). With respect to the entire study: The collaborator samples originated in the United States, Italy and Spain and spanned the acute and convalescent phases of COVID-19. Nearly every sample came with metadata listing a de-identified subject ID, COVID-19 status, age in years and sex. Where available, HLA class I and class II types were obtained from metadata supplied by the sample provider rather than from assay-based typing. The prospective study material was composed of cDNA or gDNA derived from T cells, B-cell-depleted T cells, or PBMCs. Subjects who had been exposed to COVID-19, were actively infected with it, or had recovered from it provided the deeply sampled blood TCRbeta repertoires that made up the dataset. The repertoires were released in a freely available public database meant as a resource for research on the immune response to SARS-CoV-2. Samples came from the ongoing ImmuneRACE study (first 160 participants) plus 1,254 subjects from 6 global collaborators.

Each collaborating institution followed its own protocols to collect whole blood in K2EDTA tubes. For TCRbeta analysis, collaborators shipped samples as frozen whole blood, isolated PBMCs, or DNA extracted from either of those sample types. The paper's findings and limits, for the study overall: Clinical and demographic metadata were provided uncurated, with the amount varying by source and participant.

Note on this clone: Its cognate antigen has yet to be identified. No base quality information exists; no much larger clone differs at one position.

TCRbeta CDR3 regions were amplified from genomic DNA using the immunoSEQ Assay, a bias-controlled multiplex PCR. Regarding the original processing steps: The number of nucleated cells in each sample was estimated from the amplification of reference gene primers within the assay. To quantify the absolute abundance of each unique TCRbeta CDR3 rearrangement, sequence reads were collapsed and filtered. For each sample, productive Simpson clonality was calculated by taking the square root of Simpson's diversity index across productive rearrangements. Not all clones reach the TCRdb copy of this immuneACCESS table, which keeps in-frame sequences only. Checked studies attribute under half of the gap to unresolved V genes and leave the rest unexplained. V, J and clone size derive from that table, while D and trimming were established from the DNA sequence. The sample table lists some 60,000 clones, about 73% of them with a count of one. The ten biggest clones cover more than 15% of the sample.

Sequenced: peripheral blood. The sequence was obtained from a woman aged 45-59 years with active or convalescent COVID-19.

The encoded CDR3 is CASRRGGAGETQYF. At the DNA level, the sequence is TGTGCCAGCCGGAGGGGCGGGGCGGGAGAGACCCAGTACTTC. The rearranged segments are TRBV6-5 and TRBJ2-5, and TRBD2 may be the D gene, going by 6 matching bases. The CDR3 spans 14 residues, from the cysteine through the phenylalanine. Only CDR3 DNA is held: 42 bases, read in frame from base 1. V is pared back by 8 bases and J by 4 bases, with 17 bases lying between the germline termini. Reading the germline V gene gives CDR1 MNHEY and CDR2 SVGAGI.